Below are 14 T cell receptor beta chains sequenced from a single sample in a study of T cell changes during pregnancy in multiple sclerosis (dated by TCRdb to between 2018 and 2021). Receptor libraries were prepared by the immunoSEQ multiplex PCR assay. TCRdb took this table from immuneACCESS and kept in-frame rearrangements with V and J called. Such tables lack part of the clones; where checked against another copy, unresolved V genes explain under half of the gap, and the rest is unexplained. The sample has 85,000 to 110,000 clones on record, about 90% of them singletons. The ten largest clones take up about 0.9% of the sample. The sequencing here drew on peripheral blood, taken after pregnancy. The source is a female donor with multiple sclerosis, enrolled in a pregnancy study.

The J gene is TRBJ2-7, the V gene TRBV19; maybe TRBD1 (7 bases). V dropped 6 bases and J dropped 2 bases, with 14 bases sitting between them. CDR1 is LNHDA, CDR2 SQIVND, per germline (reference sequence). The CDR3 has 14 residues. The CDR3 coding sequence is TGTGCCAGTAGCACAGGGGACTTCCCCTACGAGCAGTACTTC. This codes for CASSTGDFPYEQYF. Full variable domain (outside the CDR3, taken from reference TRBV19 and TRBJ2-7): DGGITQSPKYLFRKEGQNVTLSCEQNLNHDAMYWYRQDPGQGLRLIYYSQIVNDFQKGDIAEGYSVSREKKESFPLTVTSAQKNPTAFYLCASSTGDFPYEQYFGPGTRLTVT.

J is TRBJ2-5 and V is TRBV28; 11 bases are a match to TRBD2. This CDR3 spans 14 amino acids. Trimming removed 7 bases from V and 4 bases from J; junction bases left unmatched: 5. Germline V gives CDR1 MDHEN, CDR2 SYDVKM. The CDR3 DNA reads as TGTGCCAGCATGCTAGCGGGAGGACGAGAGACCCAGTACTTC. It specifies CASMLAGGRETQYF. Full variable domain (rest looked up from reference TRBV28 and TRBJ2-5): DVKVTQSSRYLVKRTGEKVFLECVQDMDHENMFWYRQDPGLGLRLIYFSYDVKMKEKGDIPEGYSVSREKKERFSLILESASTNQTSMYLCASMLAGGRETQYFGPGTRLLVL.

The CDR3 region is CASSWTSATDTQYF. CDR3 nucleotide sequence: TGTGCCAGCAGCTGGACTTCAGCCACAGATACGCAGTATTTT. This chain connects TRBV11-3 to TRBJ2-3; a weak D match, TRBD2 (5 bases). Germline V gene data show CDR1 as SGHNT and CDR2 as YENEEA. This CDR3 spans 14 amino acids. V lost 4 bases, J lost 2 bases, and 10 bases lay in between.

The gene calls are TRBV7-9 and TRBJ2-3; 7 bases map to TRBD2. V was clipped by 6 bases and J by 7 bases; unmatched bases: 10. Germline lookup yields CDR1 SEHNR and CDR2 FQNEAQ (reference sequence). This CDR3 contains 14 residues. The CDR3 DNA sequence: TGTGCCAGCAGACATCGGGGGGATCTATATACGCAGTATTTT. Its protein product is CASRHRGDLYTQYF.

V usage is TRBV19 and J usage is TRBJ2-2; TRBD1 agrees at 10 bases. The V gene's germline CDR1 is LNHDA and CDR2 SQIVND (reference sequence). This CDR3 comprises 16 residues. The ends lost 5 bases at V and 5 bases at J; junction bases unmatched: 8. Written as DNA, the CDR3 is TGTGCCAGTAGTCCGGGGACAGGGGATTGGACCGGGGAGCTGTTTTTT. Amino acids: CASSPGTGDWTGELFF.

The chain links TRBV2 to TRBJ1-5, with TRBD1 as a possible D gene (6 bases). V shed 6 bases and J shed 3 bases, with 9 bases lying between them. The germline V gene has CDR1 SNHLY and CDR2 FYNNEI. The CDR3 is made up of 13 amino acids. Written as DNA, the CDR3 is TGTGCCAGCAGGGACAGAAACAATCAGCCCCAGCATTTT. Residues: CASRDRNNQPQHF.

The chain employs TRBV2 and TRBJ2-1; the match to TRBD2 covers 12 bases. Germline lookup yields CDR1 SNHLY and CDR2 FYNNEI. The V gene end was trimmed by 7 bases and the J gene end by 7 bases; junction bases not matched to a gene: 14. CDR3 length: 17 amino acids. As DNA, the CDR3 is TGTGCCAGCACCACCTTACGTCTAGCGGGGGGGCCTAATGAGCAGTTCTTC. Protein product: CASTTLRLAGGPNEQFF.

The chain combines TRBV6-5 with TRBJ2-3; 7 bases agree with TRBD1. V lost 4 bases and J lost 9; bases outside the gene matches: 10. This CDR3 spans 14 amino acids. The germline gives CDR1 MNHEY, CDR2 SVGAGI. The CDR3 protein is CASSFSDRLGTQYF. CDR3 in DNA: TGTGCCAGCAGTTTCTCGGACAGGCTTGGGACGCAGTATTTT.

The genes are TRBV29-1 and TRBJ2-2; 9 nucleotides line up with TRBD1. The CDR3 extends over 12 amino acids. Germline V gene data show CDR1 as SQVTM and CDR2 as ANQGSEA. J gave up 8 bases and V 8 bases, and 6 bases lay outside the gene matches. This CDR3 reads CSLGGQGGELFF. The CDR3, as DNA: TGCAGCCTTGGGGGACAGGGAGGGGAGCTGTTTTTT.

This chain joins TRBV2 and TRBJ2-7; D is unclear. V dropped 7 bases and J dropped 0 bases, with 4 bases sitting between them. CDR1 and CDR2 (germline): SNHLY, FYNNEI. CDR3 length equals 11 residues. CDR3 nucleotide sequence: TGTGCCAGCACAGTCTCCTACGAGCAGTACTTC. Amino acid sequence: CASTVSYEQYF.

The chain's CDR3 is CASSLNGGGAPNEQFF. The CDR3 DNA reads TGTGCCAGCAGCTTAAACGGCGGGGGGGCCCCTAATGAGCAGTTCTTC. The rearrangement joins TRBV7-2 to TRBJ2-1; 9 nucleotides match TRBD2. The CDR3 is made up of 16 amino acids. Germline V gives CDR1 SGHTA, CDR2 FQGNSA. V shed 2 bases and J 7 bases; nucleotides not matched to a gene: 9.

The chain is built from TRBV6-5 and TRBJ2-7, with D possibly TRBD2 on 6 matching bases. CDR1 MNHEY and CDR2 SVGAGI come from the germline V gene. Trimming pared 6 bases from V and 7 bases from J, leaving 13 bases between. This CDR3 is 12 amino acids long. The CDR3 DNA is TGTGCCAGCAGCTTAGGGGCGGGAGAGCAGTACTTC. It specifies CASSLGAGEQYF.

The CDR3 DNA reads as TGTGCCAGCAGCTCCGACTGGGATACGCAGTATTTT. The encoded protein is CASSSDWDTQYF. This rearrangement joins TRBV7-2 to TRBJ2-3; no clear D gene. The CDR3 is made up of 12 amino acids. V was shortened by 4 bases and J by 6 bases, with 8 bases between the two germline ends. Germline V gene data show CDR1 as SGHTA and CDR2 as FQGNSA.

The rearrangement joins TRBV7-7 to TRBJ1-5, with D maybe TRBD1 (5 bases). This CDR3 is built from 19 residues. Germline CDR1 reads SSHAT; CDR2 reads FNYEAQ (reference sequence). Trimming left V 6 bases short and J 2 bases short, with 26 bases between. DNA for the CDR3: TGTGCCAGCAGATCAGGGAAGGGCGGGGTGGGGATGGGCAATCAGCCCCAGCATTTT. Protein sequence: CASRSGKGGVGMGNQPQHF.